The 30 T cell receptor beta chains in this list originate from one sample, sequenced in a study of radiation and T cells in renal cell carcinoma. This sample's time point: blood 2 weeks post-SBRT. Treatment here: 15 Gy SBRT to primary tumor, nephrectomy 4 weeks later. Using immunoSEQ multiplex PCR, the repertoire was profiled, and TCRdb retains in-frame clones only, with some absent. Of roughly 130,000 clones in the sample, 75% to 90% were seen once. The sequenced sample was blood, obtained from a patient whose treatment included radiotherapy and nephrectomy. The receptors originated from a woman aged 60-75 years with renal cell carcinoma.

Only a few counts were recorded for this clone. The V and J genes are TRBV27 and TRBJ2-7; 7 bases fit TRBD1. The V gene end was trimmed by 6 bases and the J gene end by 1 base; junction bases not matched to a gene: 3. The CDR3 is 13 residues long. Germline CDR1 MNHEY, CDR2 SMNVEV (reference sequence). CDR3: CASRDRKSYEQYF. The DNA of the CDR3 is TGTGCCAGCAGGGACAGGAAGTCCTACGAGCAGTACTTC.

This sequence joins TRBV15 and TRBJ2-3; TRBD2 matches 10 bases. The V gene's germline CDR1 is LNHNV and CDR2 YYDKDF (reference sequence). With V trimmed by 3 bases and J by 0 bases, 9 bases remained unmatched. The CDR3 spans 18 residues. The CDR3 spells CATSRASGGRPSTDTQYF. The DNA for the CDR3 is TGTGCCACCAGCAGGGCTAGCGGGGGCCGACCTAGCACAGATACGCAGTATTTT.

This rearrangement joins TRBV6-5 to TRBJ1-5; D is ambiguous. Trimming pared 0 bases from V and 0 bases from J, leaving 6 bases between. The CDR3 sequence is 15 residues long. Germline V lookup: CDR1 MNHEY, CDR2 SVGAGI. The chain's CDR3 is CASSYSPYSNQPQHF. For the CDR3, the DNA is TGTGCCAGCAGTTACTCCCCTTATAGCAATCAGCCCCAGCATTTT.

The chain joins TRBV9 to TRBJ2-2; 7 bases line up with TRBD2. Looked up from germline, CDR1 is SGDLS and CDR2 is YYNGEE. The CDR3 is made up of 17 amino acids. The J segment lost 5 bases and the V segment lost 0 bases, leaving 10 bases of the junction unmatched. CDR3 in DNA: TGTGCCAGCAGCGTAGGCGGGGGTCCCGGTAAAACCGGGGAGCTGTTTTTT. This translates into CASSVGGGPGKTGELFF. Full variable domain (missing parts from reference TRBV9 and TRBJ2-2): DSGVTQTPKHLITATGQRVTLRCSPRSGDLSVYWYQQSLDQGLQFLIQYYNGEERAKGNILERFSAQQFPDLHSELNLSSLELGDSALYFCASSVGGGPGKTGELFFGEGSRLTVL.

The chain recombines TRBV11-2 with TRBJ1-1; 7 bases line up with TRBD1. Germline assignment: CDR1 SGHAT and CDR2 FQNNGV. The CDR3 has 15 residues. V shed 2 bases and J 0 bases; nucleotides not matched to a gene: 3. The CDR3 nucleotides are TGTGCCAGCAGCTTATTGGGACAGATGAACACTGAAGCTTTCTTT. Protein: CASSLLGQMNTEAFF. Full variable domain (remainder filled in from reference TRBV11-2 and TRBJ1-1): EAGVAQSPRYKIIEKRQSVAFWCNPISGHATLYWYQQILGQGPKLLIQFQNNGVVDDSQLPKDRFSAERLKGVDSTLKIQPAKLEDSAVYLCASSLLGQMNTEAFFGQGTRLTVV.

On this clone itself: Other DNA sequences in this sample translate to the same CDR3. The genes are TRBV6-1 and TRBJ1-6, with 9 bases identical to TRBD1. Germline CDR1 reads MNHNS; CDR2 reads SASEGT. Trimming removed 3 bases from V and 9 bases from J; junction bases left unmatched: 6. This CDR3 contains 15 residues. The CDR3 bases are TGTGCCAGCAGTGACCCGACAGGGGGTGGTTCACCCCTCCACTTT. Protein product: CASSDPTGGGSPLHF.

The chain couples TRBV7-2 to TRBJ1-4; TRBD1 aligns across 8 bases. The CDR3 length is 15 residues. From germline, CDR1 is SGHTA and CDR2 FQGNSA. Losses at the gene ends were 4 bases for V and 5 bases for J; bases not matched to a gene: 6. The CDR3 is CASSSNTGGNEKLFF. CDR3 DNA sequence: TGTGCCAGCAGCTCGAATACAGGGGGGAATGAAAAACTGTTTTTT.

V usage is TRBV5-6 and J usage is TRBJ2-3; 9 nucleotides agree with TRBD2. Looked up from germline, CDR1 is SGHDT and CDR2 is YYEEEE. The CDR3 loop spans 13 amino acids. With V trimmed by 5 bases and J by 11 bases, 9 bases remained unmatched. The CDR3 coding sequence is TGTGCCAGCAGGTTAGCGGGGGCGACCAGGCAGTATTTT. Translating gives CASRLAGATRQYF.

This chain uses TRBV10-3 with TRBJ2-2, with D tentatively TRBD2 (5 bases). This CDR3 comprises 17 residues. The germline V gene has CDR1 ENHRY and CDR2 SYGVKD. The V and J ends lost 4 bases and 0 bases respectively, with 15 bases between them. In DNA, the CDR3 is TGTGCCATCAGTGGAATGGGGAGTGGAGCGAACACCGGGGAGCTGTTTTTT. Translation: CAISGMGSGANTGELFF.

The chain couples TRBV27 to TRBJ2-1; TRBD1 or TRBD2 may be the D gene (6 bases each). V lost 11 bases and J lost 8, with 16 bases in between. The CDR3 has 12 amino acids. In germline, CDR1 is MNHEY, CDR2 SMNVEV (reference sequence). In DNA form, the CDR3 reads TGTGCCCAGCTGTCCGGGGGCGATGAGCAGTTCTTC. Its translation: CAQLSGGDEQFF.

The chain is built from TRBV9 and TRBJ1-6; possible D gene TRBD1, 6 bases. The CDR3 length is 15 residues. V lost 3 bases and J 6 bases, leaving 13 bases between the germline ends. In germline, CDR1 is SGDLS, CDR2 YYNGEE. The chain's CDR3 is CASSGRGGGNSPLHF. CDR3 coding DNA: TGTGCCAGCAGCGGAAGGGGGGGTGGTAATTCACCCCTCCACTTT.

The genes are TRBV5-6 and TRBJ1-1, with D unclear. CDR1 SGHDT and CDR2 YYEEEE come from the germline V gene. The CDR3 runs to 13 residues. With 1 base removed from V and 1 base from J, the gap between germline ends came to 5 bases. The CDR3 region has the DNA TGTGCCAGCAGCTTGAAGGCGAACACTGAAGCTTTCTTT. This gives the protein CASSLKANTEAFF.

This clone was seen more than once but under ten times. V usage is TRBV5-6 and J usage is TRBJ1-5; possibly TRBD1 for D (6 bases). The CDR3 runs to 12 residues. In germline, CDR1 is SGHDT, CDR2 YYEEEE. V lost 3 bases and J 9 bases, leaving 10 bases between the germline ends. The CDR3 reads CASSSGHLPQHF. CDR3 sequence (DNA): TGTGCCAGCAGCTCGGGACATTTGCCCCAGCATTTT.

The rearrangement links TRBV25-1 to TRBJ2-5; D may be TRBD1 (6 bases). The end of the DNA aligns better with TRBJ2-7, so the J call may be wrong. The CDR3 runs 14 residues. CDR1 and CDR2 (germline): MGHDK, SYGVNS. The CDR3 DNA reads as TGTGCCAGCAGCCGGGACATGGCCCCCTACGAGCAGTACTTC. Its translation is CASSRDMAPYEQYF.

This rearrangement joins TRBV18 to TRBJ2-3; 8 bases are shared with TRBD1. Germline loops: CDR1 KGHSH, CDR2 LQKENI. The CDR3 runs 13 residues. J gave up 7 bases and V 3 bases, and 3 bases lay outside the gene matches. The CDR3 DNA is TGTGCCAGCTCACCTCAGGGGGCAAATACGCAGTATTTT. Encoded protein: CASSPQGANTQYF.

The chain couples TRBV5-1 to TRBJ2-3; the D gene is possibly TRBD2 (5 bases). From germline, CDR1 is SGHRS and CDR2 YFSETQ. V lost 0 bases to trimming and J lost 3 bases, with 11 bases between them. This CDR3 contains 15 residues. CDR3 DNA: TGCGCCAGCAGCTTGGAGAGGGTTTCGACAGATACGCAGTATTTT. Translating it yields CASSLERVSTDTQYF.

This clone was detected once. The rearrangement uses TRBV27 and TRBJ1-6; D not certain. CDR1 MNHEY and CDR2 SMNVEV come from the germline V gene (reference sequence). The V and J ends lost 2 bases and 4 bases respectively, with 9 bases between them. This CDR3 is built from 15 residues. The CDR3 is CASSLLSIYNSPLHF. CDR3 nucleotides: TGTGCCAGCAGTTTACTCTCCATATATAATTCACCCCTCCACTTT.

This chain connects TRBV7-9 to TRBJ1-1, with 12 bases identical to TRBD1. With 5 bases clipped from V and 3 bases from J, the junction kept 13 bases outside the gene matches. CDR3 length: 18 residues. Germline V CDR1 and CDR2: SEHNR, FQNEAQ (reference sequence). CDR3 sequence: CASSTTTGTGGVDTEAFF. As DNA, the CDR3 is TGTGCCAGCAGCACAACCACCGGGACAGGGGGCGTGGACACTGAAGCTTTCTTT.

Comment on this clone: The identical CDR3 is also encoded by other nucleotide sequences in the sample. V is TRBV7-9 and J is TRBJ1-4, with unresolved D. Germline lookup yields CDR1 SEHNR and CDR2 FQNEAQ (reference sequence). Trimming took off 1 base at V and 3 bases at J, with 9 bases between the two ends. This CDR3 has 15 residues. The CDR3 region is CASSLGGTANEKLFF. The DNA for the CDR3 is TGTGCCAGCAGCTTAGGGGGTACAGCTAATGAAAAACTGTTTTTT.

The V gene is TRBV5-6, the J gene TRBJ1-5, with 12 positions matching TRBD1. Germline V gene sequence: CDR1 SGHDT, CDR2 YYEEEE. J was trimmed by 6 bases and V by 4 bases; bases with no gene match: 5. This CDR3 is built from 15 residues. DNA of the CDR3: TGTGCCAGCAGCCCCGGGACAGGGGGCCGTCAGCCCCAGCATTTT. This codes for CASSPGTGGRQPQHF.

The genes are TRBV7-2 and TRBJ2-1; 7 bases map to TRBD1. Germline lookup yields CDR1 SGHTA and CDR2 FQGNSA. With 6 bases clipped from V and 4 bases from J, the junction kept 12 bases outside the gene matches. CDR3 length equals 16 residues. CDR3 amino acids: CASRLRGQTRYNEQFF. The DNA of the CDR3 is TGTGCCAGCAGGTTAAGGGGGCAGACCAGGTACAATGAGCAGTTCTTC. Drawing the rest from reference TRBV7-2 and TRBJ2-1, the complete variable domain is GAGVSQSPSNKVTEKGKDVELRCDPISGHTALYWYRQSLGQGLEFLIYFQGNSAPDKSGLPSDRFSAERTGGSVSTLTIQRTQQEDSAVYLCASRLRGQTRYNEQFFGPGTRLTVL.

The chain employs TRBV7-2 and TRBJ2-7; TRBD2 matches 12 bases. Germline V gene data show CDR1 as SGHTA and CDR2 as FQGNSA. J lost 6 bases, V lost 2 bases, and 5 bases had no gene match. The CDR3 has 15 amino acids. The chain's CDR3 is CASSLPTSGRGEQYF. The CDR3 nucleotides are TGTGCCAGCAGCTTACCGACTAGCGGGAGAGGCGAGCAGTACTTC.

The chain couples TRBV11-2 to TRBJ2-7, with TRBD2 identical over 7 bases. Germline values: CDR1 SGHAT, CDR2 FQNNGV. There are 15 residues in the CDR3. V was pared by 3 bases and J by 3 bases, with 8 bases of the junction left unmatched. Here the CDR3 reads CASSLRVGGFYEQYF. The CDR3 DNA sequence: TGTGCCAGCAGCTTGCGGGTCGGGGGGTTCTACGAGCAGTACTTC.

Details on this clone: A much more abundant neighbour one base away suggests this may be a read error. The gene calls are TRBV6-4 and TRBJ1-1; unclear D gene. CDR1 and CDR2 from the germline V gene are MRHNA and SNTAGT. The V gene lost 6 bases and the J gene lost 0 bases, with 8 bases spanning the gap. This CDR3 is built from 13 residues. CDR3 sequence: CASRRTVNTEAFF. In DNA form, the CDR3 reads TGTGCCAGCAGGCGGACGGTGAACACTGAAGCTTTCTTT.

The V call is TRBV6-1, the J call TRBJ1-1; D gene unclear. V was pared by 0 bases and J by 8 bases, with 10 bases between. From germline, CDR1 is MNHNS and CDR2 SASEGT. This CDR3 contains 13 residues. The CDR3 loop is CASSEALRREAFF. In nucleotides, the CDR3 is TGTGCCAGCAGTGAAGCGCTTCGGAGGGAAGCTTTCTTT.

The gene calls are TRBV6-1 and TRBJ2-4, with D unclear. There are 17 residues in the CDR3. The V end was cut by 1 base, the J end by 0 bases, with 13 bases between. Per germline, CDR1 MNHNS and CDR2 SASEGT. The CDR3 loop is CASSEGLGRPAKNIQYF. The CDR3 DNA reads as TGTGCCAGCAGTGAAGGGCTGGGAAGACCAGCCAAAAACATTCAGTACTTC.

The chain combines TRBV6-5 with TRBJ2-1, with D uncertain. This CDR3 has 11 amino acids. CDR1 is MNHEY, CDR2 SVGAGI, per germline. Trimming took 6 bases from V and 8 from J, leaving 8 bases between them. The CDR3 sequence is CASRSAYEQFF. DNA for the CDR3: TGTGCCAGCAGGAGCGCGTATGAGCAGTTCTTC.

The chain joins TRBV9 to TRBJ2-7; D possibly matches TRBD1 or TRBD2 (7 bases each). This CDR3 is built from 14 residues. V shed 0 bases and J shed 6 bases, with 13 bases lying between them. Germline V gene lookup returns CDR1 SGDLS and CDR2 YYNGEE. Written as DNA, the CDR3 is TGTGCCAGCAGCGTAGGTTTCAGGGGGGGCGAGCAGTACTTC. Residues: CASSVGFRGGEQYF.

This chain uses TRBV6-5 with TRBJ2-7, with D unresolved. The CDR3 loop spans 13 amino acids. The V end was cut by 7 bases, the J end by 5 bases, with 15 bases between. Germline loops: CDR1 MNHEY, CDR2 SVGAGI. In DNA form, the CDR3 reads TGTGCCAGCAACCCATCTAGAACGAACGAGCAGTACTTC. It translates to CASNPSRTNEQYF.

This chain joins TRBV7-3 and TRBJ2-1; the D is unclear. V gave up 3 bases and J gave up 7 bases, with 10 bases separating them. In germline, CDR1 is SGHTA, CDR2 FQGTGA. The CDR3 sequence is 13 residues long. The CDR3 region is CASSFQPLNEQFF. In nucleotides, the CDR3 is TGTGCCAGCAGCTTTCAACCCCTGAATGAGCAGTTCTTC.